These T cell receptor beta chains were read from a single sample in a study of cytomegalovirus exposure and HLA in healthy donors. Sequencing was performed with immunoSEQ multiplex PCR; in TCRdb, only in-frame clones are kept and a portion is missing. In the table there are fewer than 250,000 clones, about four fifths of which are singletons. Specimen: PBMCs. These receptors all stem from a woman in her 50s in good health and CMV-seropositive. The CDR3 runs from the conserved cysteine through the conserved F or W. D genes are given only for firm matches.

d_call: .; v_call: TRBV6-1; j_call: TRBJ1-1; cdr3_aa: CASSGGGFFTEAFF
d_call: TRBD1; v_call: TRBV28; j_call: TRBJ1-4; cdr3_aa: CASNSPGQINEKLFF
d_call: TRBD2; v_call: TRBV7-2; j_call: TRBJ2-3; cdr3_aa: CASSSRTSGRFVTDTQYF
d_call: TRBD2; v_call: TRBV5-1; j_call: TRBJ2-3; cdr3_aa: CASSISGGAADTQYF
d_call: TRBD1; v_call: TRBV7-3; j_call: TRBJ2-2; cdr3_aa: CASSLMRGQGNTGELFF
d_call: .; v_call: TRBV29-1; j_call: .; cdr3_aa: CSVEDQGYPYEQYF
d_call: TRBD1; v_call: TRBV5-5; j_call: TRBJ2-5; cdr3_aa: CASTRWTGGEETQYF
d_call: TRBD1; v_call: TRBV18; j_call: TRBJ2-3; cdr3_aa: CASTGVTGDTQYF
d_call: .; v_call: TRBV7-2; j_call: TRBJ1-1; cdr3_aa: CASSLDTGIGGAFF
d_call: TRBD1; v_call: TRBV6-6; j_call: TRBJ1-2; cdr3_aa: CAGLSTGNYGYTF